The clone carrying this T cell receptor (beta chain) turned up a few times. The data originate from a study of cytomegalovirus exposure and HLA in healthy donors. Overall study: In a later analysis, the roughly 120 validation repertoires were reported to have used the same platform as the approximately 670 first-cohort repertoires.

Generated by immunoSEQ multiplex PCR, the TCRdb table keeps only in-frame clones and is missing some. Of around 150,000 clones listed, under 90% were seen once; the top ten hold over 9%. Between the trimmed V and J ends, which lost 0 bases and 0 bases, there was a span of 6 bases. CDR1 MNHNY and CDR2 SVGAGI come from the germline V gene (reference sequence). The CDR3 consists of 15 residues. This sequence was found in a woman aged 18 to 35 in good health and CMV-seropositive. J is TRBJ1-3 and V is TRBV6-6; D unresolved. The sequenced material came from PBMCs. The CDR3 DNA follows: TGTGCCAGCAGTTACTCCGAGGCCTCTGGAAACACCATATATTTT. It codes for CASSYSEASGNTIYF.